This T cell receptor beta chain was found in a study of CD8+CD57+ T cells in acquired aplastic anemia (dated by TCRdb to the late 2010s). Background on the whole study: On average, sorted CD4+ and CD8+ cells yielded around 3.1 ug of extracted DNA, with a range of about 0.18 to 27.4 ug. CD8+CD57+ expansion was defined as a frequency above the mean frequency observed in healthy subjects.

Concerning this clonotype itself: Which antigen it targets is not known. No much larger clone is present one base from it, and per-base qualities are unavailable.

The patients picked for sequencing were ones in whom flow cytometry had shown an expansion of CD8+CD57+ cells. All patients had severe acquired aplastic anemia diagnosed by International Study of Aplastic Anemia and Agranulocytosis and Camitta criteria. No patient had received any therapy when blood was sampled. The study deep-sequenced TCR repertoires of sorted CD4+ and CD8+ blood T cells from severe aplastic anemia patients and healthy subjects. Patients were enrolled under clinicaltrials.gov protocols 00001620, 01623167, 00001397, 00071045, 00081523 and 00961064 in the USA. Ficoll-Paque density gradient centrifugation was used to isolate peripheral blood mononuclear cells. Before DNA was extracted, CD4+ and CD8+ T cells were sorted using either FACS or magnetic beads. CDR1 SGHVS and CDR2 FNYEAQ are derived from the germline V gene. The junction carries 9 bases between V and J, which are trimmed by 0 bases and 7 bases respectively. Spanning cysteine to phenylalanine, the CDR3 consists of 13 amino acids. Only the CDR3 part of the read is kept: 39 bases, read in frame from the first base.

Overall results and qualifications from the work: Roughly 29 CD8+ CDR3 sequences were shared between patients and controls but appeared highly expressed in patients and within their immunodominant clones. Patients and healthy controls showed no significant difference in CD8+ Simpson's diversity (P=0.060).

Genomic DNA was used as template for profiling of TCR beta VDJ combinations and CDR3 sequences. TCR repertoire sequencing was run on an Illumina HiSeq 2000. Processing in the source paper ran as follows. Repertoires were assessed using TRBV/TRBJ rearrangement plots, CDR3 size and DJ length profiles, and Simpson's diversity index. The most abundant DNA sequence in the deep sequencing data was taken as the immunodominant clone. CDR3 amino acid sequences were checked for sharing across subjects and were also compared against the VDJdb database and published repertoires. TCRdb trimmed public reads at Q25 via fastp, called clones via MiXCR and kept in-frame beta chains. Each CDR3 protein gets just one entry, which takes the most common genes and DNA from the rows behind it. In this record, the V and J calls reflect TCRdb's handling and not the investigators' own analysis. The sample table shows about 54,000 distinct CDR3 sequences, and around 50% are seen once. The top ten clonotypes cover roughly 16% of the sample.

The source is a human donor with aplastic anemia. The V gene is TRBV7-6 and the J gene is TRBJ1-2; TRBD1 is perhaps the D gene, given 5 matching bases. Sequencing was carried out using sorted CD4+, CD8+, or CD8+CD57+ T cells (not recorded which) from PBMCs. The nucleotides are TGTGCCAGCAGCTTAGCCGGGGCGGCTGGCTACACCTTC. Its protein reads: CASSLAGAAGYTF. Full variable domain (CDR3 extended with the reference TRBV7-6 and TRBJ1-2 proteins): GAGVSQSPRYKVTKRGQDVALRCDPISGHVSLYWYRQALGQGPEFLTYFNYEAQQDKSGLPNDRFSAERPEGSISTLTIQRTEQRDSAMYRCASSLAGAAGYTFGSGTRLTVV.